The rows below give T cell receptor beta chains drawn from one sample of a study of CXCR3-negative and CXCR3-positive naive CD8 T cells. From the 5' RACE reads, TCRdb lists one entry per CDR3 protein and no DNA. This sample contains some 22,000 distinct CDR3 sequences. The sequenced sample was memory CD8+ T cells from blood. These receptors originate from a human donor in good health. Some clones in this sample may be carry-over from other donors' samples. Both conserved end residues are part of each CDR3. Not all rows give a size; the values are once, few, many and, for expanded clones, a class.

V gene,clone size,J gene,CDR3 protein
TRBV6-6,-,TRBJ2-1,CASRVGHEQFF
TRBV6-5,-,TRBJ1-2,CASSYSVRGGGLDGYTF
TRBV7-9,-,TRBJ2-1,CASSLYKGNEQFF
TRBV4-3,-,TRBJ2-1,CASSHLPGTGGNEQFF
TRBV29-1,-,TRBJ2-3,CSVDPTSLSTDTQYF
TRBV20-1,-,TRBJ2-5,CSARQKGAWQETQYF
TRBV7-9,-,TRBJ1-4,CASSFLLQGSGEKLFF
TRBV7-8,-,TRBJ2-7,CASSLQGGSYEQYF
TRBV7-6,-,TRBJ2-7,CASSPQIGDRIYEQYF
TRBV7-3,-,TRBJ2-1,CASSFGGNNEQFF
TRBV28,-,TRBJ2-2,CASSPLGQGDAGELFF
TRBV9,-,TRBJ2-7,CASSTPRGTGAHEQYF
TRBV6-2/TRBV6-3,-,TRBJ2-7,CASSYDDNYEQYF
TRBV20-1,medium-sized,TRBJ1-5,CSARDLEGHQPQHF
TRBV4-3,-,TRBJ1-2,CASSQDGTGYYGYTF
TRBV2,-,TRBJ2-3,CASVGLAYTDTQYF
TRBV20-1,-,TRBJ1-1,CSAPSGVTEAFF
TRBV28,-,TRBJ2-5,CASSPGQGQETQYF
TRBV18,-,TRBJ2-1,CASSQYKTPDRPGYNEQFF
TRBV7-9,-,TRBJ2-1,CASSLPGLAANEQFF
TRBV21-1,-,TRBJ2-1,CASNKRGTLAHEQFF
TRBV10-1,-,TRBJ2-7,CASSDAQGYEQYF
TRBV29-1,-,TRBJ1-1,CSVEGGMAPNTEAFF
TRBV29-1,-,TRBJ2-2,CSAPGDTGELFF